What follows are 9 T cell receptor beta chains derived from one specimen sequenced in a study of blood T cell repertoires in COVID-19. This table comes from immunoSEQ multiplex PCR, and its TCRdb copy is limited to in-frame clones, with some not included. Of approximately 110,000 clones in the sample, roughly 76% are singletons; the top ten hold roughly a tenth. The specimen sequenced was peripheral blood. These receptors were taken from a woman in her seventies with acute or convalescent COVID-19.

The chain links TRBV11-2 to TRBJ2-7; TRBD2 is a possible D gene (6 bases). V dropped 3 bases and J dropped 0 bases, with 12 bases sitting between them. Germline V gene lookup returns CDR1 SGHAT and CDR2 FQNNGV. The CDR3 is 15 amino acids. The CDR3 nucleotides read TGTGCCAGCAGCTTCTATGCGGGGACCTCCTACGAGCAGTACTTC. Protein product: CASSFYAGTSYEQYF.

This clone was counted a single time. The chain carries TRBV19 and TRBJ1-2; weak D call: TRBD1 (6 bases). Germline V gene data show CDR1 as LNHDA and CDR2 as SQIVND (reference sequence). The CDR3 is made up of 13 amino acids. The germline V and J ends were trimmed by 9 bases and 3 bases, with 14 bases remaining between them. DNA of the CDR3: TGTGCCAGCAGAGAGGGACACTACTATGGCTACACCTTC. It is translated as CASREGHYYGYTF.

The chain combines TRBV19 with TRBJ2-5; D might be TRBD2 (6 bases). Between the trimmed V and J ends, which lost 7 bases and 2 bases, there was a span of 14 bases. Germline V gives CDR1 LNHDA, CDR2 SQIVND (reference sequence). This CDR3 spans 14 amino acids. The CDR3 protein is CASTALGGQETQYF. The CDR3 DNA is TGTGCCAGTACGGCTTTGGGGGGACAAGAGACCCAGTACTTC.

This chain connects TRBV6-5 to TRBJ1-5; D unclear. The germline V gene encodes CDR1 MNHEY and CDR2 SVGAGI. Deletions cut 0 bases from V and 5 bases from J, with 11 bases between. There are 15 residues in the CDR3. The CDR3 bases are TGTGCCAGCAGTTACTCAGGCGGTCGGGATCAGCCCCAGCATTTT. Amino acids: CASSYSGGRDQPQHF.

The chain carries TRBV27 and TRBJ2-1; 8 bases match TRBD1. The V and J ends lost 3 bases and 2 bases, in that order; junction bases with no gene match: 0. The CDR3 has 14 residues. Looked up from germline, CDR1 is MNHEY and CDR2 is SMNVEV (reference sequence). CDR3 coding DNA: TGTGCCAGCAGTTTGACAGGGGCCTACAATGAGCAGTTCTTC. It yields the protein CASSLTGAYNEQFF.

This clone occurred a few times. This sequence joins TRBV6-5 and TRBJ2-7, with 9 bases fitting TRBD1. This CDR3 is built from 14 residues. Germline-derived CDR1 and CDR2 are MNHEY and SVGAGI. The ends lost 3 bases at V and 6 bases at J; junction bases unmatched: 6. The CDR3 loop is CASSYTQGASEQYF. In DNA, the CDR3 is TGTGCCAGCAGTTATACACAGGGGGCAAGCGAGCAGTACTTC.

This sequence joins TRBV9 and TRBJ2-1; possibly TRBD2 for D (6 bases). The CDR3 runs to 14 residues. Trimming cost V 0 bases and J 8 bases, with 12 bases left between them. Germline V lookup: CDR1 SGDLS, CDR2 YYNGEE. The CDR3 bases are TGTGCCAGCAGCGTAGAGTCAACGGGGGATGAGCAGTTCTTC. Protein: CASSVESTGDEQFF.

The chain is built from TRBV29-1 and TRBJ2-2, with D possibly matching TRBD2 (7 bases). Germline assignment: CDR1 SQVTM and CDR2 ANQGSEA. Trimming shortened V by 3 bases and J by 6 bases, and 11 bases separated the two germline ends. The CDR3 is 13 amino acids. The CDR3 nucleotides read TGCAGCGTTGACGAGGGGGGGGCCGGGGAGCTGTTTTTT. Translation gives CSVDEGGAGELFF.

This sequence joins TRBV5-1 and TRBJ2-7; TRBD1 matches 10 bases. The V and J ends lost 7 bases and 6 bases, in that order; junction bases with no gene match: 7. From germline, CDR1 is SGHRS and CDR2 YFSETQ. The CDR3 covers 13 residues. The CDR3 sequence: CASARDRGPEQYF. The DNA of the CDR3 is TGCGCCAGCGCCCGGGACAGGGGCCCCGAGCAGTACTTC.